The next 16 T cell receptor beta chains were all read from a single sample in a study of memory CD4+ T cells and cytomegalovirus serostatus. The sort gate was single viable CD3+CD4+CD8-CD45RO+ cells for memory CD4+ T cells. Clones were read by immunoSEQ multiplex PCR, and TCRdb kept only the in-frame ones, dropping some. The sample has tens of thousands of clones, about 80% seen once. Material for sequencing was memory CD4+ T cells from blood. The source of these receptors is an adult in good health and CMV-seronegative.

The V call is TRBV11-2, the J call TRBJ2-5; 9 bases agree with TRBD2. The CDR3 covers 17 residues. Germline V gene lookup returns CDR1 SGHAT and CDR2 FQNNGV. The junction had 16 bases not matched to a gene; V was cut back by 7 bases and J by 4 bases. CDR3 protein: CASTRGAGGKVRETQYF. Here the CDR3 DNA reads TGTGCCAGCACCCGGGGAGCGGGAGGAAAGGTTAGAGAGACCCAGTACTTC.

This sequence joins TRBV5-4 and TRBJ1-5, with TRBD1 as a possible D gene (6 bases). The germline CDR1 and CDR2 sequences are SGHNT and YYREEE (reference sequence). Trimming stripped 4 bases from V and 0 bases from J, with 17 bases between. The CDR3 contains 17 residues. The CDR3 region is CASSIGGGGNSNQPQHF. CDR3 sequence (DNA): TGTGCCAGCAGCATCGGCGGAGGGGGTAATAGCAATCAGCCCCAGCATTTT.

This sequence joins TRBV2 and TRBJ2-7, with 11 positions matching TRBD2. In germline, CDR1 is SNHLY, CDR2 FYNNEI. This CDR3 spans 15 amino acids. Trimming removed 6 bases from V and 4 bases from J; junction bases left unmatched: 8. The CDR3 loop is CASRTRLAGGYEQYF. The CDR3 DNA sequence: TGTGCCAGCAGAACACGTTTAGCGGGAGGGTACGAGCAGTACTTC.

This chain uses TRBV19 with TRBJ2-5, with D possibly called TRBD1 or TRBD2 (7 bases each). V gave up 6 bases and J gave up 3 bases, with 23 bases separating them. The V gene's germline CDR1 is LNHDA and CDR2 SQIVND (reference sequence). The length of the CDR3 is 17 residues. CDR3 amino acids: CASSIMLSSGGEETQYF. CDR3 bases: TGTGCCAGTAGCATAATGTTGTCTTCAGGGGGGGAAGAGACCCAGTACTTC. The full variable domain, its missing parts supplied by reference TRBV19 and TRBJ2-5, is DGGITQSPKYLFRKEGQNVTLSCEQNLNHDAMYWYRQDPGQGLRLIYYSQIVNDFQKGDIAEGYSVSREKKESFPLTVTSAQKNPTAFYLCASSIMLSSGGEETQYFGPGTRLLVL.

This chain connects TRBV6-1 to TRBJ2-7; a weak D match, TRBD1 (6 bases). The CDR3 is 15 residues long. Germline V gives CDR1 MNHNS, CDR2 SASEGT. Trimming took off 1 base at V and 0 bases at J, with 10 bases between the two ends. CDR3 protein: CASSEGTASSYEQYF. DNA of the CDR3: TGTGCCAGCAGTGAAGGGACAGCAAGCTCCTACGAGCAGTACTTC.

V and J are TRBV4-2 and TRBJ2-1; D not resolved. CDR3 length: 13 amino acids. Between the trimmed V and J ends, which lost 2 bases and 5 bases, there was a span of 7 bases. The germline V gene has CDR1 LGHNA and CDR2 YNFKEQ. The CDR3 nucleotides are TGTGCCAGCAGCCAAATCCCTAACAATGAGCAGTTCTTC. Translated: CASSQIPNNEQFF.

The chain carries TRBV7-8 and TRBJ2-1, with 11 bases matching TRBD2. Trimming took 5 bases from V and 4 from J; bases not matched to a gene: 7. CDR1 is SGHVS, CDR2 FQNEAQ, per germline. The CDR3 length is 16 residues. The CDR3 loop is CASSSHLAGGYNEQFF. The CDR3 bases are TGTGCCAGCAGCAGCCACCTAGCGGGAGGATACAATGAGCAGTTCTTC.

The V gene is TRBV4-3, the J gene TRBJ1-1, with TRBD1 matching over 8 bases. Per the germline V gene, CDR1 is LGHNA and CDR2 is YSLEER. The V gene end was trimmed by 0 bases and the J gene end by 3 bases; junction bases not matched to a gene: 3. CDR3 size: 15 residues. In DNA, the CDR3 is TGCGCCAGCAGCCAAGAGGCGACAGGGGACACTGAAGCTTTCTTT. It specifies CASSQEATGDTEAFF.

This clone was observed a few times. The chain links TRBV19 to TRBJ2-4; D possibly corresponds to TRBD2 (5 bases). Germline V gene lookup returns CDR1 LNHDA and CDR2 SQIVND (reference sequence). CDR3 length: 15 residues. V was pared by 5 bases and J by 0 bases, with 11 bases between. The CDR3 loop is CASSPRELAKNIQYF. The CDR3 DNA reads as TGTGCCAGTAGTCCTCGGGAACTAGCCAAAAACATTCAGTACTTC. The full variable domain, its missing parts supplied by reference TRBV19 and TRBJ2-4, is DGGITQSPKYLFRKEGQNVTLSCEQNLNHDAMYWYRQDPGQGLRLIYYSQIVNDFQKGDIAEGYSVSREKKESFPLTVTSAQKNPTAFYLCASSPRELAKNIQYFGAGTRLSVL.

The chain carries TRBV15 and TRBJ1-5; D unresolved. V was trimmed by 0 bases and J by 0 bases, leaving 6 bases between them. CDR1 is LNHNV, CDR2 YYDKDF, per germline (reference sequence). The CDR3 runs to 15 residues. CDR3 in DNA: TGTGCCACCAGCAGAGAACAGTATAGCAATCAGCCCCAGCATTTT. Its protein is CATSREQYSNQPQHF.

The V and J genes are TRBV7-9 and TRBJ1-2; D is unresolved. The V end lost 1 base, the J end lost 1 base, and 1 base lay between the germline ends. The CDR3 runs 12 residues. Germline V gives CDR1 SEHNR, CDR2 FQNEAQ (reference sequence). CDR3 in amino acids: CASSLDNYGYTF. The CDR3 coding sequence is TGTGCCAGCAGCTTAGATAACTATGGCTACACCTTC.

The chain employs TRBV15 and TRBJ1-4, with D perhaps matching TRBD1 (6 bases). This CDR3 has 16 amino acids. V was trimmed by 5 bases and J by 3 bases, leaving 16 bases between them. From germline, CDR1 is LNHNV and CDR2 YYDKDF (reference sequence). CDR3 region: CATSGTLLRANEKLFF. The CDR3 DNA is TGTGCCACCAGCGGGACACTTCTCAGGGCTAATGAAAAACTGTTTTTT.

About this clone: Other DNA variants within this sample encode the same CDR3. The chain is built from TRBV5-1 and TRBJ2-5; TRBD2 matches at 10 bases. The ends lost 0 bases at V and 1 base at J; junction bases unmatched: 3. CDR3 length equals 16 residues. The germline V gene has CDR1 SGHRS and CDR2 YFSETQ. The CDR3 sequence: CASSLGLAGGQETQYF. The CDR3, as DNA: TGCGCCAGCAGCTTGGGCTTAGCGGGAGGCCAAGAGACCCAGTACTTC.

V gene TRBV5-4 combines with J gene TRBJ2-1, with 7 positions matching TRBD1. Germline lookup yields CDR1 SGHNT and CDR2 YYREEE (reference sequence). The CDR3 consists of 13 residues. V trimming: 3 bases; J trimming: 3 bases; junction bases outside the gene matches: 0. CDR3 sequence: CASSWTGYNEQFF. The DNA for the CDR3 is TGTGCCAGCAGCTGGACAGGCTACAATGAGCAGTTCTTC.

The J gene is TRBJ2-1, the V gene TRBV6-5, with D possibly TRBD2 on 6 matching bases. There are 13 residues in the CDR3. The germline V gene encodes CDR1 MNHEY and CDR2 SVGAGI. V lost 9 bases, J lost 4 bases, and 13 bases lay in between. CDR3 sequence: CASGGSSYNEQFF. The CDR3 DNA is TGTGCCAGTGGGGGGAGCTCGTACAATGAGCAGTTCTTC.

V gene TRBV6-1 combines with J gene TRBJ2-7; D gene unclear. The germline V gene encodes CDR1 MNHNS and CDR2 SASEGT. V was shortened by 9 bases and J by 1 base, with 16 bases between the two germline ends. CDR3 length: 14 amino acids. Written as DNA, the CDR3 is TGTGCCAGTCGCTCTCTATGGAGTTCCTACGAGCAGTACTTC. This sequence encodes CASRSLWSSYEQYF.